This paragraph reports one TCR beta chain. The antigen remains undetermined. The data were obtained in a study of blood T cells in healthy people across ages. Findings of the study overall: TCR beta diversity, measured per million T cells, fell in a roughly linear way with age.

Alongside a J-beta primer mix, a sample-barcoded 5' primer served in a second PCR lasting about 7 to 11 cycles. From the 5' RACE reads, TCRdb called clonotypes with MiXCR, one entry per CDR3 protein. The table records around 1,900,000 distinct CDR3 sequences, around 42% of them present only once. Germline V CDR1 and CDR2: GTSNPN, SVGIG (reference sequence). The CDR3 runs 14 residues. The sequenced sample consisted of blood. The TCR was taken from a human donor in good health. The chain uses TRBV30 and TRBJ2-7; D might be TRBD2 (6 bases). The J call may be in error: the DNA end matches TRBJ2-5 better. The CDR3 nucleotides are TGTGCCTGGAGTGTACTTGGTGGGGGGGAGACCCAGTACTTC. Its translation is CAWSVLGGGETQYF.